These 14 T cell receptor beta chains were sequenced from one sample in a study of beta chain features in type 1 diabetes. The sequenced template was cDNA made from the entire isolated RNA. TCRdb keeps only in-frame clones here, not all; method: immunoSEQ multiplex PCR. The table shows around 450,000 clones, with about an eighth occurring only once. Sequencing was performed on naive CD4+ T cells from blood. The receptors here all came from a woman aged 18-35 years in good health.

The chain links TRBV15 to TRBJ2-5; TRBD1 matches 8 bases. CDR3 length: 13 amino acids. Germline V gene sequence: CDR1 LNHNV, CDR2 YYDKDF (reference sequence). Unmatched junction bases numbered 5, after V lost 9 bases and J lost 2 bases. CDR3 sequence reads: CATKGQGQETQYF. In DNA, the CDR3 is TGTGCCACGAAAGGACAGGGTCAAGAGACCCAGTACTTC.

The J gene is TRBJ2-5, the V gene TRBV7-9, with TRBD2 identical over 7 bases. Germline V lookup: CDR1 SEHNR, CDR2 FQNEAQ (reference sequence). V dropped 1 base and J dropped 3; count of bases not matched to a gene: 8. This CDR3 region has 16 residues. DNA of the CDR3: TGTGCCAGCAGCTTAGGCGGGGGAACAGGAAAAGAGACCCAGTACTTC. Translated: CASSLGGGTGKETQYF.

The CDR3 loop is CASSFLGLANTGELFF. In DNA form, the CDR3 reads TGCGCCAGCAGCTTCCTAGGACTAGCGAACACCGGGGAGCTGTTTTTT. J is TRBJ2-2 and V is TRBV5-1, with TRBD2 identical over 7 bases. J lost 0 bases, V lost 2 bases, and 4 bases had no gene match. The length of the CDR3 is 16 residues. CDR1 is SGHRS and CDR2 is YFSETQ in the germline V gene.

This clone came up a few times. This chain uses TRBV18 with TRBJ1-1, with D perhaps matching TRBD1 (5 bases). Germline CDR1 KGHSH, CDR2 LQKENI. The CDR3 runs 13 residues. Trimming took off 6 bases at V and 3 bases at J, with 11 bases between the two ends. The CDR3 loop is CASSSTGDTEAFF. The CDR3 bases are TGTGCCAGCTCGTCCACAGGAGACACTGAAGCTTTCTTT.

Notes on this clone: Other DNA variants within this sample encode the same CDR3. This chain uses TRBV7-2 with TRBJ1-5, with a possible D match to TRBD1 (5 bases). Germline CDR1 SGHTA, CDR2 FQGNSA. This CDR3 spans 14 amino acids. The germline V and J ends were trimmed by 4 bases and 4 bases, with 11 bases remaining between them. CDR3 bases: TGTGCCAGCAGCTCCAGGGATCGGAATCAGCCCCAGCATTTT. Protein product: CASSSRDRNQPQHF. Looking up the rest from reference TRBV7-2 and TRBJ1-5 gives the full variable domain: GAGVSQSPSNKVTEKGKDVELRCDPISGHTALYWYRQSLGQGLEFLIYFQGNSAPDKSGLPSDRFSAERTGGSVSTLTIQRTQQEDSAVYLCASSSRDRNQPQHFGDGTRLSIL.

The chain couples TRBV2 to TRBJ2-7, with a weak D call TRBD2 (5 bases). This CDR3 contains 13 residues. Germline V gene sequence: CDR1 SNHLY, CDR2 FYNNEI. V gave up 7 bases and J gave up 4 bases, with 14 bases separating them. The CDR3 here is CASIVEGGYEQYV. The CDR3 bases are TGTGCCAGCATTGTAGAGGGCGGGTACGAGCAGTACGTC.

This clone was counted between two and nine times. The gene calls are TRBV7-9 and TRBJ2-3; tentatively, D is TRBD1 (6 bases). The CDR3 covers 15 residues. Germline V gene data show CDR1 as SEHNR and CDR2 as FQNEAQ (reference sequence). Trimming took off 5 bases at V and 2 bases at J, with 14 bases between the two ends. The CDR3 sequence: CASSINQGHTDTQYF. The CDR3 coding sequence is TGTGCCAGCAGCATTAATCAGGGGCACACAGATACGCAGTATTTT.

The rearrangement links TRBV30 to TRBJ2-7, with 11 bases lining up with TRBD2. The V gene end was trimmed by 3 bases and the J gene end by 2 bases; junction bases not matched to a gene: 0. This CDR3 region has 13 residues. Germline V lookup: CDR1 GTSNPN, CDR2 SVGIG (reference sequence). CDR3 loop: CAWRLAGAYEQYF. In DNA form, the CDR3 reads TGTGCCTGGAGACTAGCGGGAGCCTACGAGCAGTACTTC.

In its sample, this clone was seen a few times. V and J are TRBV5-1 and TRBJ2-1; D call uncertain. This CDR3 is built from 15 residues. Trimming removed 6 bases from V and 0 bases from J, with 13 bases in between. Germline-derived CDR1 and CDR2 are SGHRS and YFSETQ. The CDR3 DNA reads TGCGCCAGCACTATGTTGACCAGCTCCTACAATGAGCAGTTCTTC. Translation: CASTMLTSSYNEQFF.

This clone was counted between two and nine times. The chain joins TRBV4-1 to TRBJ2-1; 10 bases match TRBD2. The CDR3 has 16 residues. The V and J ends lost 3 bases and 3 bases, in that order; junction bases with no gene match: 5. CDR1 is MGHRA and CDR2 is YSYEKL in the germline V gene. The CDR3 DNA sequence: TGCGCCAGCAGCCACCCAATAGCGGGGGGCTACAATGAGCAGTTCTTC. Protein: CASSHPIAGGYNEQFF.

The chain carries TRBV2 and TRBJ2-3, with D possibly being TRBD1 (6 bases). The germline CDR1 and CDR2 sequences are SNHLY and FYNNEI. Deletions cut 5 bases from V and 0 bases from J, with 12 bases between. The CDR3 length is 15 residues. The CDR3 sequence is CASSSQGLSTDTQYF. The CDR3 DNA is TGTGCCAGCAGTAGCCAGGGGCTTAGCACAGATACGCAGTATTTT.

This clone came up a few times. The V and J genes are TRBV7-9 and TRBJ2-7; 10 bases match TRBD1. The CDR3 is 12 residues long. The germline CDR1 and CDR2 sequences are SEHNR and FQNEAQ (reference sequence). V was clipped by 10 bases and J by 4 bases; unmatched bases: 4. The CDR3 nucleotides read TGTGCCACGGACAGGGGGATTTACGAGCAGTACTTC. Translated: CATDRGIYEQYF.

This clone came up a few times. This same CDR3 is encoded by further DNA sequences in the sample. V usage is TRBV29-1 and J usage is TRBJ2-2; D may be TRBD1 (6 bases). The V gene lost 2 bases and the J gene lost 5 bases, with 6 bases spanning the gap. The CDR3 is 12 amino acids. The germline gives CDR1 SQVTM, CDR2 ANQGSEA. DNA of the CDR3: TGCAGCGTTGAACAGGGGACCGGGGAGCTGTTTTTT. This translates into CSVEQGTGELFF.

This clone was found a few times. CDR3 protein: CASSATGAQETQYF. DNA of the CDR3: TGTGCCAGCAGCGCCACCGGGGCCCAAGAGACCCAGTACTTC. The chain uses TRBV9 and TRBJ2-5, with D perhaps being TRBD1 or TRBD2 (5 bases each). This CDR3 has 14 amino acids. With 3 bases removed from V and 1 base from J, the gap between germline ends came to 10 bases. Germline CDR1 and CDR2: SGDLS and YYNGEE.